This passage covers 25 T cell receptor beta chains from one sample sequenced in a study of cytomegalovirus exposure and HLA in healthy donors. The primer mix had 60 Vbeta and 13 Jbeta primers. Using immunoSEQ multiplex PCR, the repertoire was profiled, and TCRdb retains in-frame clones only, with some absent. The sample holds 99,000 or so clones, over 75% seen once. The specimen was PBMCs. The receptors stem from a man younger than 40 in good health and CMV-seropositive.

V and J are TRBV7-8 and TRBJ2-2, with 10 bases aligning to TRBD2. The germline CDR1 and CDR2 sequences are SGHVS and FQNEAQ. J lost 6 bases, V lost 1 base, and 5 bases had no gene match. This CDR3 is built from 16 residues. CDR3 in DNA: TGTGCCAGCAGCTTAGGAGCGGGGGGGCGTTCCGGGGAGCTGTTTTTT. This sequence encodes CASSLGAGGRSGELFF.

The chain recombines TRBV10-2 with TRBJ1-6; D perhaps matches TRBD1 (5 bases). CDR1 and CDR2 from the germline V gene are WSHSY and SAAADI. V gave up 6 bases and J gave up 7 bases, with 7 bases separating them. The CDR3 sequence is 12 residues long. CDR3 nucleotide sequence: TGCGCCAGCAGCAGACAGAATTCACCCCTCCACTTT. It translates to CASSRQNSPLHF.

The V call is TRBV5-1, the J call TRBJ2-5, with 9 bases lining up with TRBD1. Unmatched junction bases numbered 10, after V lost 5 bases and J lost 5 bases. This CDR3 spans 15 amino acids. Germline loops: CDR1 SGHRS, CDR2 YFSETQ. The CDR3 loop reads CASSYSTGGVETQYF. CDR3 sequence (DNA): TGCGCCAGCAGTTACTCGACAGGGGGAGTTGAGACCCAGTACTTC.

V usage is TRBV28 and J usage is TRBJ1-1; TRBD1 matches 8 bases. The ends lost 8 bases at V and 1 base at J; junction bases unmatched: 6. The CDR3 is 14 residues long. Germline loops: CDR1 MDHEN, CDR2 SYDVKM. CDR3 DNA sequence: TGTGCCAGCGGCCTCGACAGGGGGAACACTGAAGCTTTCTTT. As protein: CASGLDRGNTEAFF.

The V and J genes are TRBV12-5 and TRBJ1-1, with D unclear. The CDR3 covers 12 residues. Trimming took off 4 bases at V and 11 bases at J, with 14 bases between the two ends. In germline, CDR1 is LGHNT, CDR2 FRNRAP. The CDR3 bases are TGTGCTAGTGGTTCCGACTCTACTAACGCTTTCTTT. Translation gives CASGSDSTNAFF.

The V call is TRBV5-4, the J call TRBJ1-1; the match to TRBD1 covers 12 bases. CDR3 length: 15 residues. CDR1 SGHNT and CDR2 YYREEE come from the germline V gene (reference sequence). With 4 bases clipped from V and 5 bases from J, the junction kept 6 bases outside the gene matches. CDR3: CASSGTGGGGTEAFF. The CDR3 bases are TGTGCCAGCAGCGGGACAGGGGGCGGAGGGACTGAAGCTTTCTTT.

The V and J genes are TRBV7-2 and TRBJ2-1; 12 bases agree with TRBD2. There are 19 residues in the CDR3. Germline CDR1 is SGHTA and CDR2 is FQGNSA. The ends lost 5 bases at V and 6 bases at J; junction bases unmatched: 17. For the CDR3, the DNA is TGTGCCAGCAGCCCCGGAGGGCTAGCGGGGGGGCGGCTGGTCAATGAGCAGTTCTTC. Its protein product is CASSPGGLAGGRLVNEQFF. The entire variable domain, with the rest obtained from reference TRBV7-2 and TRBJ2-1, is as follows: GAGVSQSPSNKVTEKGKDVELRCDPISGHTALYWYRQSLGQGLEFLIYFQGNSAPDKSGLPSDRFSAERTGGSVSTLTIQRTQQEDSAVYLCASSPGGLAGGRLVNEQFFGPGTRLTVL.

As DNA, the CDR3 is TGTGCCAGCAGCGTAGGGGCTAGCGGGGGCGGAGGAGAGACCCAGTACTTC. This encodes CASSVGASGGGGETQYF. The J gene is TRBJ2-5, the V gene TRBV9, with 10 positions matching TRBD2. The CDR3 is made up of 17 amino acids. Germline CDR1 SGDLS, CDR2 YYNGEE. V trimming: 0 bases; J trimming: 4 bases; junction bases outside the gene matches: 9.

This chain links TRBV19 with TRBJ1-1, with TRBD1 matching over 9 bases. Germline V lookup: CDR1 LNHDA, CDR2 SQIVND (reference sequence). The trim removed 5 bases at V and 1 base at J, leaving 8 bases unmatched. CDR3 length: 16 residues. The CDR3 loop reads CASSPRVDRGNTEAFF. The DNA for the CDR3 is TGTGCCAGTAGTCCCAGGGTGGACAGGGGGAACACTGAAGCTTTCTTT. Based on the CDR3 plus reference TRBV19 and TRBJ1-1, the full variable domain is DGGITQSPKYLFRKEGQNVTLSCEQNLNHDAMYWYRQDPGQGLRLIYYSQIVNDFQKGDIAEGYSVSREKKESFPLTVTSAQKNPTAFYLCASSPRVDRGNTEAFFGQGTRLTVV.

The gene calls are TRBV25-1 and TRBJ2-7; D perhaps matches TRBD2 (7 bases). The CDR3 is 14 residues long. The germline CDR1 and CDR2 sequences are MGHDK and SYGVNS. V shed 3 bases and J shed 5 bases, with 14 bases lying between them. The CDR3 region has the DNA TGTGCCAGCAGTGAGAGGGGGGGCGGGGACGAGCAGTACTTC. Protein: CASSERGGGDEQYF.

This chain uses TRBV5-6 with TRBJ1-4; D remains ambiguous. Between the trimmed V and J ends, which lost 4 bases and 8 bases, there was a span of 15 bases. This CDR3 is 14 amino acids long. CDR1 SGHDT and CDR2 YYEEEE come from the germline V gene. Written as DNA, the CDR3 is TGTGCCAGCAGCGAGAAGGGAGGAGGCGAAAAACTGTTTTTT. Translation gives CASSEKGGGEKLFF. Full variable domain (rest looked up from reference TRBV5-6 and TRBJ1-4): DAGVTQSPTHLIKTRGQQVTLRCSPKSGHDTVSWYQQALGQGPQFIFQYYEEEERQRGNFPDRFSGHQFPNYSSELNVNALLLGDSALYLCASSEKGGGEKLFFGSGTQLSVL.

This clone has only a few counts. The V and J genes are TRBV6-4 and TRBJ2-2; 7 bases are a match to TRBD1. After removal of 5 bases from V and 1 base from J, the junction contained 4 bases not matched to a gene. The CDR3 totals 15 residues. In germline, CDR1 is MRHNA, CDR2 SNTAGT. The CDR3 is CASSPRQGNTGELFF. The CDR3 DNA reads as TGTGCCAGCAGTCCAAGACAGGGGAACACCGGGGAGCTGTTTTTT.

The chain combines TRBV28 with TRBJ2-3; no clear D gene. V was pared by 5 bases and J by 6 bases, with 12 bases between. The CDR3 sequence is 13 residues long. Germline-derived CDR1 and CDR2 are MDHEN and SYDVKM. The CDR3 coding sequence is TGTGCCAGCAGTCCACCGGTGGTGGATACGCAGTATTTT. Its protein product is CASSPPVVDTQYF. Full variable domain (missing parts from reference TRBV28 and TRBJ2-3): DVKVTQSSRYLVKRTGEKVFLECVQDMDHENMFWYRQDPGLGLRLIYFSYDVKMKEKGDIPEGYSVSREKKERFSLILESASTNQTSMYLCASSPPVVDTQYFGPGTRLTVL.

The gene calls are TRBV10-1 and TRBJ1-2, with no clear D. This CDR3 contains 12 residues. CDR1 WNHNN and CDR2 SYGVQD come from the germline V gene (reference sequence). Between the trimmed V and J ends, which lost 10 bases and 3 bases, there was a span of 12 bases. The CDR3 DNA reads TGCGCCACCACTCGACACCACTATGGCTACACCTTC. Translating it yields CATTRHHYGYTF.

Judged by abundance, this clone is medium-sized (0.01 to 0.1%). The CDR3 DNA reads as TGCGCCAGCAGCCAAGGGGTAGGGACAGGGGGCACCGGCTCTGGGGCCAACGTCCTGACTTTC. Translated: CASSQGVGTGGTGSGANVLTF. The chain employs TRBV4-3 and TRBJ2-6; 12 positions agree with TRBD1. CDR3 length equals 21 residues. V lost 1 base, J lost 0 bases, and 10 bases stayed unmatched. Looked up from germline, CDR1 is LGHNA and CDR2 is YSLEER.

J is TRBJ2-5 and V is TRBV4-2, with a possible D match to TRBD1 (5 bases). The J call may be incorrect, as the DNA end agrees better with TRBJ2-7. Germline V CDR1 and CDR2: LGHNA, YNFKEQ. The CDR3 consists of 16 residues. The CDR3 spells CASSQEGASSSYEQYF. CDR3 DNA sequence: TGTGCCAGCAGCCAAGAAGGGGCGTCAAGCTCCTACGAGCAGTACTTC.

The chain is built from TRBV19 and TRBJ1-2; 9 bases align to TRBD1. The CDR3 loop spans 13 amino acids. V lost 8 bases, J lost 7 bases, and 8 bases stayed unmatched. Per the germline V gene, CDR1 is LNHDA and CDR2 is SQIVND (reference sequence). The CDR3 DNA reads TGTGCCAGTGGACAGGGGTGGAAGGGTGGCTACACCTTC. It is translated as CASGQGWKGGYTF.

This clone was picked up one time. The V and J genes are TRBV5-1 and TRBJ1-2, with TRBD1 identical over 8 bases. The trim removed 4 bases at V and 5 bases at J, leaving 16 bases unmatched. CDR3 size: 17 residues. Germline V gene lookup returns CDR1 SGHRS and CDR2 YFSETQ. The CDR3 region has the DNA TGCGCCAGCAGCGCAGGACAGGGTTTCCTAAACGGATATGGCTACACCTTC. Translating gives CASSAGQGFLNGYGYTF. Variable domain in full (rest from reference TRBV5-1 and TRBJ1-2): KAGVTQTPRYLIKTRGQQVTLSCSPISGHRSVSWYQQTPGQGLQFLFEYFSETQRNKGNFPGRFSGRQFSNSRSEMNVSTLELGDSALYLCASSAGQGFLNGYGYTFGSGTRLTVV.

The rearrangement uses TRBV6-5 and TRBJ2-7; D perhaps matches TRBD1 (5 bases). V gave up 2 bases and J gave up 2 bases, with 10 bases separating them. CDR1 and CDR2 (germline): MNHEY, SVGAGI. The CDR3 extends over 14 amino acids. CDR3 protein: CASSYRGQTYEQYF. CDR3 nucleotide sequence: TGTGCCAGCAGTTACCGTGGACAAACCTACGAGCAGTACTTC.

CDR3 DNA sequence: TGTGCCAGCAGCGGAGGGGTTAGCGGGGGAGATACGCAGTATTTT. Protein: CASSGGVSGGDTQYF. The chain is built from TRBV5-4 and TRBJ2-3; 9 bases match TRBD2. V was pared by 4 bases and J by 5 bases, with 8 bases of the junction left unmatched. CDR1 and CDR2 (germline): SGHNT, YYREEE (reference sequence). The CDR3 length is 15 residues.

The chain has TRBV5-1 and TRBJ2-7; tentatively, D is TRBD1 (7 bases). Germline-derived CDR1 and CDR2 are SGHRS and YFSETQ. Between the trimmed V and J ends, which lost 2 bases and 0 bases, there was a span of 12 bases. This CDR3 has 15 residues. CDR3 nucleotides: TGCGCCAGCAGCTTCCAGGGGGGCAACTCCTACGAGCAGTACTTC. Residues: CASSFQGGNSYEQYF.

This chain connects TRBV28 to TRBJ1-1; the match to TRBD1 covers 8 bases. The germline gives CDR1 MDHEN, CDR2 SYDVKM. This CDR3 has 15 residues. Trimming took 7 bases from V and 3 from J; bases not matched to a gene: 10. The CDR3 sequence is CASTSGRDRYTEAFF. CDR3 nucleotides: TGTGCCAGCACCTCTGGGAGGGACAGGTACACTGAAGCTTTCTTT.

The CDR3 reads CASSFRGTHEQYF. The CDR3 DNA reads as TGTGCCAGCAGCTTCAGGGGAACCCACGAGCAGTACTTC. J is TRBJ2-7 and V is TRBV5-4; possibly TRBD1 for D (6 bases). The CDR3 is 13 amino acids. V shed 2 bases and J shed 5 bases, with 11 bases lying between them. Germline V lookup: CDR1 SGHNT, CDR2 YYREEE (reference sequence).

V and J are TRBV18 and TRBJ2-5, with 9 positions matching TRBD1. V lost 4 bases to trimming and J lost 5 bases; unmatched junction nucleotides: 8. The CDR3 runs to 15 residues. Germline V gene sequence: CDR1 KGHSH, CDR2 LQKENI. For the CDR3, the DNA is TGTGCCAGCTCACGAAACAGGGGGCAGGGGGAGACCCAGTACTTC. Amino acids: CASSRNRGQGETQYF.

The V and J genes are TRBV9 and TRBJ2-5; a possible D gene is TRBD2 (6 bases). The CDR3 contains 14 residues. Trimming pared 3 bases from V and 2 bases from J, leaving 11 bases between. CDR1 is SGDLS and CDR2 is YYNGEE in the germline V gene. Here the CDR3 reads CASSGRGSQETQYF. The CDR3 coding sequence is TGTGCCAGCAGCGGGCGGGGTTCTCAAGAGACCCAGTACTTC.